Shown below are 20 T cell receptor beta chains from a single sample sequenced in a study of cytomegalovirus exposure and HLA in healthy donors. PCR involved 60 Vbeta and 13 Jbeta primers. TCRdb's copy holds only in-frame clones and misses some; the assay was immunoSEQ multiplex PCR. The table records roughly 150,000 clones, about 80% of them present only once. Sequenced sample: PBMCs. These receptors originate from a male donor in good health and CMV-seronegative.

V gene TRBV27 combines with J gene TRBJ2-1; 9 bases map to TRBD1. In germline, CDR1 is MNHEY, CDR2 SMNVEV (reference sequence). The CDR3 length is 15 residues. Trimming cost V 6 bases and J 6 bases; bases outside gene matches: 9. The chain's CDR3 is CASSLGQGMGNEQFF. The CDR3 DNA follows: TGTGCCAGCAGCCTAGGACAGGGGATGGGCAATGAGCAGTTCTTC.

The rearrangement links TRBV5-6 to TRBJ2-5; TRBD1 agrees at 7 bases. The CDR3 extends over 16 amino acids. V trimming: 0 bases; J trimming: 0 bases; junction bases outside the gene matches: 5. From germline, CDR1 is SGHDT and CDR2 YYEEEE. CDR3 coding DNA: TGTGCCAGCAGCTTGGCATGGGGACAGCACCAAGAGACCCAGTACTTC. Translating gives CASSLAWGQHQETQYF. The full variable domain, completed using reference TRBV5-6 and TRBJ2-5, is DAGVTQSPTHLIKTRGQQVTLRCSPKSGHDTVSWYQQALGQGPQFIFQYYEEEERQRGNFPDRFSGHQFPNYSSELNVNALLLGDSALYLCASSLAWGQHQETQYFGPGTRLLVL.

The chain recombines TRBV6-5 with TRBJ2-7, with D possibly TRBD2 on 5 matching bases. There are 16 residues in the CDR3. Trimming left V 1 base short and J 3 bases short, with 16 bases between. Germline CDR1 is MNHEY and CDR2 is SVGAGI. The CDR3 sequence: CASSYYSRRGVYEQYF. In DNA form, the CDR3 reads TGTGCCAGCAGTTACTATTCTCGCCGGGGAGTCTACGAGCAGTACTTC.

J is TRBJ1-5 and V is TRBV19; 9 bases agree with TRBD1. V shed 5 bases, J shed 7 bases, and the junction held 12 bases outside the gene matches. This CDR3 is built from 16 residues. CDR1 and CDR2 from the germline V gene are LNHDA and SQIVND (reference sequence). The CDR3 region has the DNA TGTGCCAGTAGTTTCCCCGGGACAGGGATCGGGCAGCCCCAGCATTTT. It is translated as CASSFPGTGIGQPQHF.

The chain employs TRBV5-1 and TRBJ2-1, with D perhaps TRBD2 (7 bases). The CDR3 sequence is 14 residues long. Per the germline V gene, CDR1 is SGHRS and CDR2 is YFSETQ. V lost 4 bases and J 6 bases, leaving 14 bases between the germline ends. The CDR3 coding sequence is TGCGCCAGCAGCGAGGGGGGGCAAACCAATGAGCAGTTCTTC. Translating it yields CASSEGGQTNEQFF. Full variable domain (remainder filled in from reference TRBV5-1 and TRBJ2-1): KAGVTQTPRYLIKTRGQQVTLSCSPISGHRSVSWYQQTPGQGLQFLFEYFSETQRNKGNFPGRFSGRQFSNSRSEMNVSTLELGDSALYLCASSEGGQTNEQFFGPGTRLTVL.

The genes are TRBV2 and TRBJ1-1, with D perhaps matching TRBD1 (6 bases). The CDR3 has 15 amino acids. In germline, CDR1 is SNHLY, CDR2 FYNNEI. V lost 6 bases to trimming and J lost 4 bases, with 18 bases between them. The CDR3 coding sequence is TGTGCCAGCAGGATCCTACAGGGACCCGGCACTGAAGCTTTCTTT. Its protein product is CASRILQGPGTEAFF.

The rearrangement links TRBV29-1 to TRBJ2-1; no firm D call. The CDR3 covers 11 residues. CDR1 and CDR2 from the germline V gene are SQVTM and ANQGSEA. The V end lost 3 bases, the J end lost 9 bases, and 9 bases lay between the germline ends. The CDR3 here is CSVDAPGEQFF. The DNA for the CDR3 is TGCAGCGTTGATGCGCCCGGTGAGCAGTTCTTC.

This rearrangement joins TRBV2 to TRBJ2-7; TRBD2 agrees at 12 bases. The CDR3 runs to 15 residues. Germline CDR1 and CDR2: SNHLY and FYNNEI. Trimming took 4 bases from V and 7 from J; bases not matched to a gene: 8. The CDR3 here is CASSARLAGDFEQYF. The CDR3 DNA reads as TGTGCCAGCAGTGCCAGACTAGCGGGGGACTTTGAGCAGTACTTC.

This chain links TRBV5-1 with TRBJ2-7; possibly TRBD2 for D (6 bases). The CDR3 has 13 residues. CDR1 and CDR2 (germline): SGHRS, YFSETQ. V shed 2 bases and J shed 1 base, with 7 bases lying between them. The CDR3 nucleotides read TGCGCCAGCAGCTTACGGGAGTCCTACGAGCAGTACTTC. Translating it yields CASSLRESYEQYF.

V and J are TRBV27 and TRBJ2-6, with TRBD1 identical over 7 bases. This CDR3 is built from 19 residues. Germline V CDR1 and CDR2: MNHEY, SMNVEV (reference sequence). V lost 4 bases and J lost 2; bases outside the gene matches: 14. The CDR3 DNA is TGTGCCAGCAGTTATAGACAGGGATGGACTTCGCCTGGGGCCAACGTCCTGACTTTC. It is translated as CASSYRQGWTSPGANVLTF.

The V and J genes are TRBV5-1 and TRBJ1-1; D might be TRBD1 (6 bases). Trimming took 4 bases from V and 10 from J, leaving 17 bases between them. Germline CDR1 and CDR2: SGHRS and YFSETQ. The CDR3 length is 13 residues. The CDR3 reads CASSPRAGAAAFF. CDR3 nucleotides: TGCGCCAGCAGCCCGAGGGCAGGGGCGGCAGCTTTCTTT.

The chain couples TRBV11-3 to TRBJ1-1, with no clear D. This CDR3 has 12 residues. The germline gives CDR1 SGHNT, CDR2 YENEEA. Trimming took off 4 bases at V and 1 base at J, with 4 bases between the two ends. CDR3 DNA: TGTGCCAGCAGCTCCCAGAACACTGAAGCTTTCTTT. Translated: CASSSQNTEAFF.

V and J are TRBV6-5 and TRBJ2-7, with TRBD1 matching over 11 bases. From germline, CDR1 is MNHEY and CDR2 SVGAGI. The CDR3 spans 15 residues. Unmatched junction bases numbered 4, after V lost 0 bases and J lost 6 bases. CDR3 bases: TGTGCCAGCAGTTACTCGATGGGACAGGGGGTCGAGCAGTACTTC. Translated, it gives CASSYSMGQGVEQYF.

The V and J genes are TRBV19 and TRBJ2-7; 11 positions match TRBD1. The germline V gene has CDR1 LNHDA and CDR2 SQIVND (reference sequence). Trimming removed 6 bases from V and 2 bases from J; junction bases left unmatched: 3. The CDR3 is made up of 14 amino acids. The CDR3 here is CASRPGQGAYEQYF. The CDR3 bases are TGTGCCAGTAGGCCGGGACAGGGGGCCTACGAGCAGTACTTC.

This rearrangement joins TRBV12-5 to TRBJ1-4; D possibly corresponds to TRBD1 (6 bases). The CDR3 runs to 18 residues. Germline CDR1 LGHNT, CDR2 FRNRAP. The V and J ends lost 1 base and 0 bases respectively, with 15 bases between them. CDR3 coding DNA: TGTGCTAGTGGTTTGGGGACAGAACTTGGGTCAACTAATGAAAAACTGTTTTTT. This gives the protein CASGLGTELGSTNEKLFF.

Concerning this clone itself: One end of the junction fails to match germline, which may point to a read error. The rearrangement links TRBV7-9 to TRBJ1-6; D is possibly TRBD1 (5 bases). The length of the CDR3 is 12 residues. CDR1 SEHNR and CDR2 FQNEAQ come from the germline V gene (reference sequence). CDR3 amino acids: CSSSNRGSPLHF. The CDR3 nucleotides read TGTTCCAGCAGCAATAGGGGTTCACCCCTCCACTTT.

The rearrangement joins TRBV6-4 to TRBJ1-2; a possible D gene is TRBD1 (6 bases). Trimming removed 3 bases from V and 4 bases from J, with 18 bases in between. From germline, CDR1 is MRHNA and CDR2 SNTAGT. The length of the CDR3 is 16 residues. CDR3 sequence reads: CASSENPQGKGYGYTF. In DNA form, the CDR3 reads TGTGCCAGCAGTGAGAATCCACAGGGAAAGGGCTATGGCTACACCTTC.

The chain uses TRBV29-1 and TRBJ1-1, with 8 bases that match TRBD1. Unmatched junction bases numbered 6, after V lost 2 bases and J lost 7 bases. This CDR3 has 13 residues. The V gene's germline CDR1 is SQVTM and CDR2 ANQGSEA. The CDR3 sequence is CSVEWTGLFEAFF. In DNA, the CDR3 is TGCAGCGTTGAATGGACAGGGCTTTTTGAAGCTTTCTTT.

The chain combines TRBV5-1 with TRBJ1-1, with 7 bases fitting TRBD1. With V trimmed by 0 bases and J by 5 bases, 4 bases remained unmatched. The germline gives CDR1 SGHRS, CDR2 YFSETQ. This CDR3 spans 14 amino acids. The DNA for the CDR3 is TGCGCCAGCAGCTTGGGGGACAGTAATACTGAAGCTTTCTTT. Translated: CASSLGDSNTEAFF. The full variable domain, with the rest looked up from reference TRBV5-1 and TRBJ1-1, is KAGVTQTPRYLIKTRGQQVTLSCSPISGHRSVSWYQQTPGQGLQFLFEYFSETQRNKGNFPGRFSGRQFSNSRSEMNVSTLELGDSALYLCASSLGDSNTEAFFGQGTRLTVV.

This clone is a singleton in its sample. J is TRBJ2-1 and V is TRBV5-6; D ambiguous. This CDR3 is 15 amino acids long. The germline CDR1 and CDR2 sequences are SGHDT and YYEEEE. With 4 bases removed from V and 1 base from J, the gap between germline ends came to 12 bases. The CDR3 nucleotides read TGTGCCAGCAGCGTTGGTCCGGGTTCCTACAATGAGCAGTTCTTC. Its translation: CASSVGPGSYNEQFF. The full variable domain, rest sourced from reference TRBV5-6 and TRBJ2-1, is DAGVTQSPTHLIKTRGQQVTLRCSPKSGHDTVSWYQQALGQGPQFIFQYYEEEERQRGNFPDRFSGHQFPNYSSELNVNALLLGDSALYLCASSVGPGSYNEQFFGPGTRLTVL.